These T cell receptor beta chains were read from a single sample in a study of cytomegalovirus exposure and HLA in healthy donors. The method was immunoSEQ multiplex PCR; TCRdb's version includes in-frame clones alone and lacks a portion of them. The sample lists fewer than 150,000 clones; 80% were seen once. Sample: PBMCs. These receptors came from a male donor in good health and CMV-seronegative. Both conserved end residues are part of each CDR3. D genes are given only for firm matches. For some rows the clone size is stated as once, few or many, or as a class when expanded; others skip it.

>TRBV9|NA|TRBJ2-5|NA
CASSVGGPETQYF
TGTGCCAGCAGCGTAGGCGGTCCGGAGACCCAGTACTTC
>TRBV29-1|TRBD1|TRBJ1-2|NA
CSVADREENYGYTF
TGCAGCGTGGCCGACAGGGAGGAGAACTATGGCTACACCTTC
>TRBV4-3|NA|TRBJ2-5|NA
CASSQDPKLTQETQYF
TGCGCCAGCAGCCAAGATCCGAAACTCACCCAAGAGACCCAGTACTTC
>TRBV5-1|NA|TRBJ2-3|NA
CASSLVKDTQYF
TGCGCCAGCAGCTTGGTCAAAGATACGCAGTATTTT
>TRBV5-5|TRBD1|TRBJ1-5|NA
CASSPGTGNQPQHF
TGTGCCAGCAGCCCTGGGACAGGTAATCAGCCCCAGCATTTT
>TRBV5-4|NA|TRBJ2-1|once
CASSSRRGGAYNEQFF
TGTGCCAGCAGCTCCCGGCGTGGGGGCGCCTACAATGAGCAGTTCTTC
>TRBV5-6|NA|TRBJ1-4|NA
CASSRDRWGEKLFF
TGTGCCAGCAGCCGTGACAGGTGGGGTGAAAAACTGTTTTTT
>TRBV7-2|NA|TRBJ2-7|NA
CASSYDDSHFFEQYF
TGTGCCAGCAGCTACGACGACAGTCATTTCTTCGAGCAGTACTTC
>TRBV2|TRBD1|TRBJ2-4|NA
CASSDPSTGGSRDIQYF
TGTGCCAGCAGTGACCCTTCCACAGGGGGCAGTAGGGACATTCAGTACTTC
>TRBV29-1|TRBD2|TRBJ2-5|few
CSAHGGGRETQYF
TGCAGCGCCCACGGGGGGGGAAGAGAGACCCAGTACTTC
>TRBV28|NA|TRBJ1-2|NA
CASSTQARGYGYTF
TGTGCCAGCAGTACACAGGCCCGGGGGTATGGCTACACCTTC
>TRBV19|NA|TRBJ1-6|NA
CASSMQGESPLHF
TGTGCCAGTAGTATGCAGGGCGAGTCACCCCTCCACTTT
>TRBV5-4|NA|TRBJ2-3|few
CASSSKQVDTQYF
TGTGCCAGCAGCTCTAAACAGGTAGATACGCAGTATTTT
>TRBV10-3|NA|TRBJ2-7|once
CAISEVYEQYF
TGTGCCATCAGTGAGGTATACGAGCAGTACTTC
>TRBV30|TRBD1|TRBJ1-4|few
CAWSWGTAYNEKLFF
TGTGCCTGGAGTTGGGGGACAGCTTATAATGAAAAACTGTTTTTT
>TRBV5-4|NA|TRBJ2-4|NA
CASSLGEAKNIQYF
TGTGCCAGCAGCTTGGGCGAAGCCAAAAACATTCAGTACTTC
>TRBV7-9|NA|TRBJ1-2|NA
CASSRDSRASYGYTF
TGTGCCAGCAGCCGCGACAGTCGTGCTTCCTATGGCTACACCTTC
>TRBV28|NA|TRBJ2-7|once
CASSPQDKPSSYEQYF
TGTGCCAGCAGTCCCCAGGACAAGCCTAGCTCCTACGAGCAGTACTTC
>TRBV28|NA|TRBJ2-1|NA
CASSLNWEQFF
TGTGCCAGCAGTTTAAACTGGGAGCAGTTCTTC
>TRBV13|NA|TRBJ2-7|once
CASSNYYEQYF
TGTGCCAGCAGCAATTACTACGAGCAGTACTTC
>TRBV5-5|TRBD1|TRBJ1-2|few
CASSLNRDRGYGYTF
TGTGCCAGCAGCTTAAACCGGGACAGGGGTTATGGCTACACCTTC
>TRBV9|NA|TRBJ2-1|NA
CASSVGGGYNEQFF
TGTGCCAGCAGCGTAGGGGGCGGCTACAATGAGCAGTTCTTC
>TRBV7-9|TRBD2|TRBJ2-3|NA
CASSQLSGRAGTQYF
TGTGCCAGCAGCCAACTTAGCGGGAGGGCAGGTACGCAGTATTTT
>TRBV5-1|NA|TRBJ2-1|NA
CASSLVSGAYNEQFF
TGCGCCAGCAGCTTGGTATCAGGGGCCTACAATGAGCAGTTCTTC
>TRBV30|NA|TRBJ1-1|NA
CAWSVEGNTEAFF
TGTGCCTGGAGTGTAGAGGGGAACACTGAAGCTTTCTTT
>TRBV27|TRBD1|TRBJ1-5|few
CASSLDYRGDQPQHF
TGTGCCAGCAGTTTAGATTACAGGGGGGATCAGCCCCAGCATTTT
>TRBV2|TRBD1|TRBJ2-7|NA
CASSDRSLGSGQGHWSYEQYF
TGTGCCAGCAGTGATAGGTCCTTAGGGTCGGGACAGGGACATTGGAGCTACGAGCAGTACTTC
>TRBV2|NA|TRBJ1-2|NA
CASSNGLNYGYTF
TGTGCCAGCAGTAATGGGCTTAACTATGGCTACACCTTC
>TRBV4-3|NA|TRBJ1-1|medium-sized
CASSQDRNTEAFF
TGCGCCAGCAGCCAAGACAGGAACACTGAAGCTTTCTTT
>TRBV13|NA|TRBJ1-2|NA
CASSSSGGRGQGYTF
TGTGCCAGCAGCTCTTCGGGGGGGAGAGGTCAGGGCTACACCTTC
>TRBV4-2|TRBD1|TRBJ2-5|few
CASSQTGEETQYF
TGTGCCAGCAGCCAGACAGGGGAAGAGACCCAGTACTTC